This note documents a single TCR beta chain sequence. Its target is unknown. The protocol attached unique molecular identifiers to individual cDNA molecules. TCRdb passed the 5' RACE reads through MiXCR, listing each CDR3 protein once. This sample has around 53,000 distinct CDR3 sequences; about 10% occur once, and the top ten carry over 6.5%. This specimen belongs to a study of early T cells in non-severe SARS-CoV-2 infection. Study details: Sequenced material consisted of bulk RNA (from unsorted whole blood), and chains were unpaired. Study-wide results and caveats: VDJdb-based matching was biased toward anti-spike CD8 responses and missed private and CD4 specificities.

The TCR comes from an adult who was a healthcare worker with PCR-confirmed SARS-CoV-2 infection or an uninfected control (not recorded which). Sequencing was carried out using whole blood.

For the CDR3, the DNA is TGTGCCAGCAGCGTAGAGGAGAGTGGCTACACCTTC. This gives the protein CASSVEESGYTF. This rearrangement joins TRBV7-8 to TRBJ1-2; no clear D. V lost 5 bases and J 7 bases, leaving 11 bases between the germline ends. This CDR3 has 12 amino acids. Germline V lookup: CDR1 SGHVS, CDR2 FQNEAQ.